This is a list of T cell receptor beta chains from one sample in a study of T-cell memory formation after mild COVID-19. MiXCR, run by TCRdb on the 5' RACE reads, gives a single entry per CDR3 protein. Found here are about 57,000 distinct CDR3 sequences, 9% to 15% of them singletons; the top ten hold approximately 26%. Source material: PBMCs or a T cell subset sorted from them (not recorded which). The receptor source for this set is a man aged 18-30 years who had mild COVID-19 (a few samples of this study predate the infection). Cell type and time point are not known. Each CDR3 is given with its conserved first and last residue. D genes are given only for firm matches. Some rows mark clone size as missing; the rest say once, few, many or name a class of expanded clone.

d_gene	v_gene	j_gene	abundance	CDR3aa	CDR3nt
TRBD1	TRBV30	TRBJ2-2	NA	CAWPGTANTGELFF	TGTGCCTGGCCCGGGACAGCGAACACCGGGGAGCTGTTTTTT
TRBD2	TRBV3-1	TRBJ2-5	few	CASIKAGGQETQYF	TGTGCCAGCATAAAGGCGGGGGGGCAAGAGACCCAGTACTTC
NA	TRBV7-9	TRBJ2-5	NA	CASSLGVLQQETQYF	TGTGCCAGCAGCTTGGGCGTACTCCAACAAGAGACCCAGTACTTC
NA	TRBV14	TRBJ1-2	NA	CASSPGISYGYTF	TGTGCCAGCAGCCCGGGGATTTCCTATGGCTACACCTTC
NA	TRBV5-6	TRBJ1-2	NA	CASSPMTIRNYGYTF	TGTGCCAGCAGCCCTATGACAATTCGAAACTATGGCTACACCTTC
NA	TRBV5-6	TRBJ2-3	NA	CATNKRGTDTQYF	TGTGCCACCAACAAGAGGGGAACAGATACGCAGTATTTT
TRBD2	TRBV2	TRBJ2-3	NA	CASTSRTSGGPTTFNTQYF	TGTGCCAGCACGAGCAGGACTAGCGGGGGCCCTACAACCTTCAATACGCAGTATTTT
TRBD1	TRBV20-1	TRBJ2-3	NA	CSARTGAGDRPDTQYF	TGCAGTGCTAGGACAGGGGCCGGCGACAGGCCAGATACGCAGTATTTT
TRBD1	TRBV5-1	TRBJ1-6	NA	CASSLQTGGSYNSPLHF	TGCGCCAGCAGCTTGCAGACAGGGGGCTCCTATAATTCACCCCTCCACTTT
NA	TRBV10-2	TRBJ2-3	few	CASSDWGATDTQYF	TGCGCCAGCAGTGATTGGGGGGCCACAGATACGCAGTATTTT
TRBD1	TRBV12-3/TRBV12-4	TRBJ1-5	NA	CASSTGEGNQPQHF	TGTGCCAGCAGCACAGGGGAGGGCAATCAGCCCCAGCATTTT
TRBD1	TRBV29-1	TRBJ1-1	NA	CSAGTGHTEAFF	TGCAGCGCCGGGACAGGACACACTGAAGCTTTCTTT
TRBD1	TRBV7-3	TRBJ2-5	NA	CASSLMGQGEETQYF	TGTGCCAGCAGCTTAATGGGACAGGGCGAAGAGACCCAGTACTTC
NA	TRBV6-2/TRBV6-3	TRBJ2-2	many	CASTQGTVGELFF	TGTGCCAGCACCCAGGGGACGGTCGGGGAGCTGTTTTTT
TRBD2	TRBV6-5	TRBJ2-7	many	CASSYSLAGAFYEQYF	TGTGCCAGCAGTTACTCTCTAGCGGGGGCCTTCTACGAGCAGTACTTC
NA	TRBV4-1	TRBJ2-1	medium-sized	CASSLTPFTVSYNEQFF	TGCGCCAGCAGCCTGACCCCCTTCACTGTCTCCTACAATGAGCAGTTCTTC
NA	TRBV5-1	TRBJ1-2	many	CASSLTDRYGYTF	TGCGCCAGCAGCTTGACGGACCGCTATGGCTACACCTTC
NA	TRBV10-3	TRBJ2-6	few	CAISESKSPGPSDVLTF	TGTGCCATCAGTGAGTCGAAGTCGCCAGGCCCCTCGGACGTCCTGACTTTC
TRBD2	TRBV10-2	TRBJ2-3	NA	CASRLAGGADTQYF	TGCGCCAGCAGACTAGCGGGGGGGGCGGATACGCAGTATTTT
NA	TRBV29-1	TRBJ2-5	NA	CSVGAGDRETQYF	TGCAGCGTTGGGGCAGGGGATAGGGAGACCCAGTACTTC
TRBD1	TRBV7-3	TRBJ2-2	NA	CASSLATGANTGELFF	TGTGCCAGCAGCTTAGCGACAGGGGCGAACACCGGGGAGCTGTTTTTT
NA	TRBV6-2/TRBV6-3	TRBJ2-5	NA	CASSYDYPRTQYF	TGTGCCAGCAGTTACGACTACCCTAGGACCCAGTACTTC
NA	TRBV6-5	TRBJ2-2	many	CATEDLNTGELFF	TGTGCCACCGAGGACTTGAACACCGGGGAGCTGTTTTTT
NA	TRBV5-1	TRBJ1-6	few	CASSFSTGQSPLHF	TGCGCCAGCAGCTTTTCTACAGGTCAGTCACCCCTCCACTTT
NA	TRBV20-1	TRBJ2-2	NA	CSARDARYTGELFF	TGCAGTGCTAGAGATGCTAGATACACCGGGGAGCTGTTTTTT
TRBD1	TRBV7-6	TRBJ2-2	few	CASSLRDRANTGELFF	TGTGCCAGCAGCTTAAGGGACAGGGCGAACACCGGGGAGCTGTTTTTT
TRBD2	TRBV20-1	TRBJ2-1	few	CSALTSGASYNEQFF	TGCAGTGCTCTCACTAGCGGGGCCTCCTACAATGAGCAGTTCTTC
NA	TRBV4-3	TRBJ2-5	NA	CASSQGTLALERETQYF	TGCGCCAGCAGCCAAGGAACCTTAGCCCTCGAGAGGGAGACCCAGTACTTC
NA	TRBV6-6	TRBJ1-5	NA	CASSYDSNQPQHF	TGTGCCAGCAGTTACGATAGCAATCAGCCCCAGCATTTT
NA	TRBV7-2	TRBJ1-3	NA	CASSPIGLSGNTIYF	TGTGCCAGCAGCCCTATCGGCCTCTCTGGAAACACCATATATTTT
NA	TRBV6-5	TRBJ2-1	few	CASTEGGGLNEQFF	TGTGCCAGCACCGAGGGGGGGGGATTGAATGAGCAGTTCTTC
TRBD1	TRBV12-3/TRBV12-4	TRBJ2-3	few	CASTLTGVTQYF	TGTGCCAGCACCCTGACAGGGGTTACCCAGTATTTT
NA	TRBV7-2	TRBJ1-6	many	CASSLGWSYNSPLHF	TGTGCCAGCAGCTTAGGATGGTCCTATAATTCACCCCTCCACTTT
TRBD1	TRBV25-1	TRBJ1-6	many	CASSGQGDNSPLHF	TGTGCCAGCAGTGGACAGGGGGATAATTCACCCCTCCACTTT
NA	TRBV7-2	TRBJ2-1	many	CASSMAPGTEQFF	TGTGCCAGCAGCATGGCCCCAGGGACTGAGCAGTTCTTC
NA	TRBV7-2	TRBJ1-5	few	CASSPWAGVNQPQHF	TGTGCCAGCAGCCCCTGGGCGGGGGTTAATCAGCCCCAGCATTTT
TRBD2	TRBV20-1	TRBJ2-1	many	CSARQASGGWDEQFF	TGCAGTGCTAGACAAGCTAGCGGGGGTTGGGATGAGCAGTTCTTC
TRBD2	TRBV12-3/TRBV12-4	TRBJ2-3	many	CASSPGSGALISTDTQYF	TGTGCCAGCAGTCCGGGAAGCGGGGCATTAATTAGCACAGATACGCAGTATTTT
NA	TRBV5-1	TRBJ2-7	many	CASSSSAGTLSYEQYF	TGCGCCAGCAGCTCCTCGGCCGGGACACTCTCCTACGAGCAGTACTTC
NA	TRBV11-2	TRBJ1-1	NA	CASSLRANTEAFF	TGTGCCAGCAGCTTACGGGCTAACACTGAAGCTTTCTTT
TRBD2	TRBV3-1	TRBJ2-5	few	CASSGLAGYETQYF	TGTGCCAGCAGCGGACTAGCGGGGTATGAGACCCAGTACTTC
NA	TRBV11-2	TRBJ1-2	NA	CASSPHGARAYGYTF	TGTGCCAGCAGCCCTCACGGCGCCAGGGCCTATGGCTACACCTTC
NA	TRBV29-1	TRBJ2-4	few	CSVEEIAGNIQYF	TGCAGCGTTGAAGAAATCGCCGGGAACATTCAGTACTTC
TRBD2	TRBV10-3	TRBJ2-3	many	CAISDFERGGLKDTQYF	TGTGCCATCAGTGATTTCGAGCGGGGGGGCCTCAAAGATACGCAGTATTTT